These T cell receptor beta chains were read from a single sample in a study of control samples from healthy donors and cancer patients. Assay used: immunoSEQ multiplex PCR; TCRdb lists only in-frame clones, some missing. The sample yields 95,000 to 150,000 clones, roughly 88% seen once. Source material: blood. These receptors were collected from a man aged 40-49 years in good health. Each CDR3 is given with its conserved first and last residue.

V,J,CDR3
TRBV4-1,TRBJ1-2,CASSQDPYDGYTF
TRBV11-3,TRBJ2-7,CASSLGGDRDEQYF
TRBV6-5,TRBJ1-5,CASSYSTGIQPQHF
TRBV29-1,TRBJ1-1,CSVDRGSDEAFF
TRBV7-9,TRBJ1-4,CASRKRGSRNEKLFF
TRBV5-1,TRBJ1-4,CASQIGAGNEKLFF
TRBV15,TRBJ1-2,CATSRDKQAGYTF
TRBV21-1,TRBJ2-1,CASSTKTGVNEQFF
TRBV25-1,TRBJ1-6,CASSEAGSSYNSPLHF
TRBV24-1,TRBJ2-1,CATSDLRAGSYNEQFF
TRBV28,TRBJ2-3,CASGPGQGLDTQYF
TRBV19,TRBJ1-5,CASSTAGDNQPQHF
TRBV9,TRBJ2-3,CASSVFGVFSTDTQYF
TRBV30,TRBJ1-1,CAWSSTRNTEAFF
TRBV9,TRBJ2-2,CASSGHKGRNTGELFF
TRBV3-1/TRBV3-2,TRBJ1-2,CASSQDGGYRGIYGYTF
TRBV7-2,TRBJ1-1,CASSFRQGRSTEAFF
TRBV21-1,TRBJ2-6,CASRKRTDSGANVLTF
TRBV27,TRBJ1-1,CASSLRGYGSTEAFF
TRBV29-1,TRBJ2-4,CSVVGLNIQYF
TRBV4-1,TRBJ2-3,CASSQDGRSTDTQYF
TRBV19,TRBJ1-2,CASQRRDTAYGYTF
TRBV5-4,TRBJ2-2,CASSRTSGGAGELFF
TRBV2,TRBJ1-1,CASSERGGRGAGAFF
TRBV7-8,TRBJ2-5,CASSLATQETQYF
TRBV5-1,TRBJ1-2,CASSLVPGAAGYTF
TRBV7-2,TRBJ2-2,CASSQPRGGELFF
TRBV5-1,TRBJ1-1,CASSSQGQSEAFF
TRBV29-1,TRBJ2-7,CSVERGGAGEQYF
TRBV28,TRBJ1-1,CASSRREWEAFF
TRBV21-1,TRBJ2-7,CAGEGATYEQYF
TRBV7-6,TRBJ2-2,CASSRTSVGTGELFF
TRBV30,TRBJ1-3,CARGGPGYF
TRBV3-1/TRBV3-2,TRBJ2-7,CASSQVRRSYEQYF
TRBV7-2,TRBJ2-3,CASNQGGLNF
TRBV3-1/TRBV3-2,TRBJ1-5,CASSQTTGNPNQPQHF
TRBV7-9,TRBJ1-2,CASSPHTGIYGYTF
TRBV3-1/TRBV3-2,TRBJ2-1,CASSQTRLFF
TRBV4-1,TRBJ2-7,CASSQRGTGLYEQYF
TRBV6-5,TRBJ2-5,CASSYGSGGARETQYF
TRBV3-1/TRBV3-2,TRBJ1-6,CASSQGWTQSSPLHF
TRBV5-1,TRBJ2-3,CASSDLAGGLDTQYF
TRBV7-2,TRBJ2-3,CASSPTPTLHTQYF
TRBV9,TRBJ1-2,CASSVGTDYGYTF
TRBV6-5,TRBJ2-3,CASRGTGTDTQYF
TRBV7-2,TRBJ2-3,CASSSRVTDTQYF
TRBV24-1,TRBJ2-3,CATSDSDGSTDTQYF
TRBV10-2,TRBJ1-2,CASRPRGESGYTF
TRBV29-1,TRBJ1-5,CSVRQGNNQPQHF
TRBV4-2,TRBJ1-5,CASSQDQGNQPQHF
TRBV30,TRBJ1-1,CAWSPGDTEAFF
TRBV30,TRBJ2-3,CAWSVREPSDTQYF
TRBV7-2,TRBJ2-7,CASSLAAGTPSSYEQYF
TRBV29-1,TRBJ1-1,CSVGDSRNTEAFF
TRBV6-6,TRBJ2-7,CASNRQGTYEQYF
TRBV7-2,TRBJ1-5,CASSLVEGFSNQPQHF
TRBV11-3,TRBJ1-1,CASSATGGPEAFF